This T cell receptor beta chain was recovered during a study of T cell changes during pregnancy in multiple sclerosis. The V gene end was trimmed by 0 bases and the J gene end by 1 base; junction bases not matched to a gene: 9. Germline-derived CDR1 and CDR2 are LNHNV and YYDKDF (reference sequence). This CDR3 has 19 amino acids. Using immunoSEQ multiplex PCR, the repertoire was profiled, and TCRdb retains in-frame clones only, with some absent. The data hold roughly 80,000 clones, with around 93% observed a single time. The sequence came from a female donor with multiple sclerosis, enrolled in a pregnancy study. Specimen: peripheral blood, collected in the second trimester of pregnancy. This sequence joins TRBV15 and TRBJ1-6; 7 positions agree with TRBD1. The CDR3 spells CATSRDLGGIGSYNSPLHF. CDR3 coding DNA: TGTGCCACCAGCAGAGATCTAGGGGGCATAGGGTCCTATAATTCACCCCTCCACTTT.